This section outlines one T cell receptor beta chain sequence together with its context. Its antigen is currently unknown. CDR1 is DFQATT and CDR2 is SNEGSKA in the germline V gene (reference sequence). The CDR3 extends over 12 amino acids. J was trimmed by 5 bases and V by 5 bases; bases with no gene match: 5. The data belong to a study of blood T cells in healthy people across ages. With a J-beta primer mix and a sample-barcoded 5' primer, a second PCR ran about 6 to 11 cycles. TCRdb passed the 5' RACE reads through MiXCR, listing each CDR3 protein once. The sample yields 600,000 to 850,000 distinct CDR3 sequences, roughly 44% seen once. Study conclusions and caveats: CMV infection status of these donors was not known.

V gene TRBV20-1 combines with J gene TRBJ2-5, with TRBD2 matching 7 bases. This TCR was recovered from a woman aged 55-75 years in good health. The sample comprised blood. The CDR3 nucleotides read TGCAGTGCTGACGGACTAGTGGAGACCCAGTACTTC. Its protein is CSADGLVETQYF.